The 14 T cell receptor beta chains listed next were all sequenced from one sample in a study of T cells of healthy individuals. Each CDR3 protein gets one entry after TCRdb re-called the 5' RACE reads with MiXCR. Of some 82,000 distinct CDR3 sequences listed, more than 5% are singletons. These receptors came from a female donor in good health.

In its sample, this clonotype was seen many times. Germline and junction disagree at one end, which may indicate a read error. The chain couples TRBV20-1 to TRBJ1-2; D not resolved. This CDR3 region has 12 residues. Germline V CDR1 and CDR2: DFQATT, SNEGSKA (reference sequence). The CDR3 nucleotides read TGTAGGATGGCCGGCACTTCCGATGGCTACACCTTC. The encoded protein is CRMAGTSDGYTF.

This clonotype occurred many times. CDR3 nucleotide sequence: TGTGCCAGTAGTGCCGGGACAGGGACTGGCGGGGAGCTGTTTTTT. This encodes CASSAGTGTGGELFF. J is TRBJ2-2 and V is TRBV19; 9 positions agree with TRBD1. Germline CDR1 LNHDA, CDR2 SQIVND (reference sequence). The CDR3 contains 15 residues. Unmatched junction bases numbered 8, after V lost 5 bases and J lost 7 bases.

The chain joins TRBV12-3 or TRBV12-4 to TRBJ2-1; D gene ambiguous. The V and J ends lost 5 bases and 4 bases respectively, with 12 bases between them. The CDR3 is made up of 14 amino acids. The chain's CDR3 is CASSVPQIYNEQFF. The CDR3 coding sequence is TGTGCCAGCAGTGTACCTCAAATTTACAATGAGCAGTTCTTC.

This clonotype was detected ten times or more. This chain uses TRBV4-1 with TRBJ2-7; 9 bases map to TRBD2. CDR3 size: 15 residues. Germline CDR1 MGHRA, CDR2 YSYEKL. V shed 3 bases, J shed 4 bases, and the junction held 7 bases outside the gene matches. CDR3 region: CASSQVAGVVYEQYF. In DNA form, the CDR3 reads TGCGCCAGCAGCCAGGTAGCGGGAGTTGTATACGAGCAGTACTTC.

The table lists this clonotype with a few counts. V gene TRBV10-3 combines with J gene TRBJ1-3; D remains ambiguous. The CDR3 totals 16 residues. The V end lost 1 base, the J end lost 0 bases, and 10 bases lay between the germline ends. From germline, CDR1 is ENHRY and CDR2 SYGVKD. The CDR3 sequence is CAISELYTNSGNTIYF. The CDR3 DNA sequence: TGTGCCATCAGTGAGTTATACACCAACTCTGGAAACACCATATATTTT.

This clonotype came up many times. The chain joins TRBV29-1 to TRBJ2-2; D not resolved. Germline assignment: CDR1 SQVTM and CDR2 ANQGSEA. CDR3 length equals 12 residues. Trimming stripped 4 bases from V and 0 bases from J, with 3 bases between. The CDR3 nucleotides are TGCAGCGTTGCAACGAACACCGGGGAGCTGTTTTTT. It translates to CSVATNTGELFF.

This clonotype was found a few times. The genes are TRBV6-5 and TRBJ2-6, with a weak D call TRBD2 (6 bases). The CDR3 consists of 15 residues. Trimming took 2 bases from V and 6 from J, leaving 11 bases between them. CDR1 is MNHEY and CDR2 is SVGAGI in the germline V gene. DNA of the CDR3: TGTGCCAGCAGTTACGGGGACTCTCTGGCCAACGTCCTGACTTTC. Protein: CASSYGDSLANVLTF.

Remarks on this clonotype: At one end the junction does not follow the germline gene, possibly because of a read error. The J gene is TRBJ1-5, the V gene TRBV7-7, with TRBD1 matching over 10 bases. This CDR3 contains 18 residues. Germline CDR1 is SSHAT and CDR2 is FNYEAQ (reference sequence). This chain's CDR3 is CASSSQRDRGRSNQPQHF. The CDR3, as DNA: TGTGCTAGCAGCTCCCAAAGGGACAGGGGTCGGAGCAATCAGCCCCAGCATTTT.

The sample holds many counts of this clonotype. The chain is built from TRBV27 and TRBJ2-3; tentative D call: TRBD1 (6 bases). Per germline, CDR1 MNHEY and CDR2 SMNVEV (reference sequence). The germline V and J ends were trimmed by 0 bases and 3 bases, with 7 bases remaining between them. There are 14 residues in the CDR3. In DNA form, the CDR3 reads TGTGCCAGCAGTTTATCCCAGGGGACAGATACGCAGTATTTT. As protein: CASSLSQGTDTQYF.

This clonotype was detected only a few times. The chain employs TRBV7-2 and TRBJ2-1; D is ambiguous. V lost 7 bases and J 0 bases, leaving 10 bases between the germline ends. From germline, CDR1 is SGHTA and CDR2 FQGNSA. The CDR3 runs to 14 residues. The CDR3 region is CASTEFLSYNEQFF. In DNA, the CDR3 is TGTGCCAGCACCGAGTTTCTCTCCTACAATGAGCAGTTCTTC.

This clonotype was found a few times. This chain links TRBV3-1 with TRBJ1-1, with a weak D call TRBD1 (6 bases). CDR1 is LGHDT and CDR2 is YNNKEL in the germline V gene (reference sequence). The length of the CDR3 is 15 residues. V was trimmed by 4 bases and J by 5 bases, leaving 17 bases between them. The CDR3 spells CASSRSQGWGTEAFF. In DNA form, the CDR3 reads TGTGCCAGCAGCCGGTCACAGGGCTGGGGTACTGAAGCTTTCTTT.

Many counts were recorded for this clonotype. Here the CDR3 DNA reads TGTGCCAGCAGCCGTAAAGGCCAGTCCTACGAGCAGTACTTC. As protein: CASSRKGQSYEQYF. The chain recombines TRBV7-9 with TRBJ2-7; the D is unclear. The CDR3 spans 14 residues. The ends were cut back, 5 bases at V and 1 base at J, with 12 bases in the middle. Germline CDR1 reads SEHNR; CDR2 reads FQNEAQ (reference sequence).

This clonotype was detected many times. V usage is TRBV6-5 and J usage is TRBJ2-1, with D possibly TRBD2 on 6 matching bases. There are 15 residues in the CDR3. The germline gives CDR1 MNHEY, CDR2 SVGAGI. The V and J ends lost 0 bases and 12 bases respectively, with 18 bases between them. Here the CDR3 reads CASSYSAQDYTRQFF. The CDR3 DNA reads TGTGCCAGCAGTTACTCGGCACAGGACTATACTCGGCAGTTCTTC.

The chain carries TRBV6-6 and TRBJ2-3; D gene unclear. Germline V CDR1 and CDR2: MNHNY, SVGAGI (reference sequence). V dropped 2 bases and J dropped 0 bases, with 6 bases sitting between them. This CDR3 spans 14 amino acids. CDR3 amino acids: CASSYLTSTDTQYF. The CDR3 DNA is TGTGCCAGCAGTTACCTTACCAGCACAGATACGCAGTATTTT.